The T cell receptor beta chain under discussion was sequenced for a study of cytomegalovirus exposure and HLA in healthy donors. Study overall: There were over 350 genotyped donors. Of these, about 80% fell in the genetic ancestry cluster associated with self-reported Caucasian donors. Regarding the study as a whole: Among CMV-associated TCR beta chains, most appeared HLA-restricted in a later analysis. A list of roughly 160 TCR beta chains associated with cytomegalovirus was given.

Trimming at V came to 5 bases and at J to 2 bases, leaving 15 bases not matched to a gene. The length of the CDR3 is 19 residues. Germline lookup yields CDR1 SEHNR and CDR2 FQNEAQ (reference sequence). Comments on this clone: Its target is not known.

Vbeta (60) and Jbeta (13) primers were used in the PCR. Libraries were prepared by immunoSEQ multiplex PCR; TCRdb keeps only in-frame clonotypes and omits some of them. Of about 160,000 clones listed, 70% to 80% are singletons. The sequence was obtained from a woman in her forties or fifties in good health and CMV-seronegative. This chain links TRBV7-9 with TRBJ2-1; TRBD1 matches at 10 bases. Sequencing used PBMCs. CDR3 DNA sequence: TGTGCCAGCAGCACACGACAGGGGGCCGGATCGCTTGCCTACAATGAGCAGTTCTTC. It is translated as CASSTRQGAGSLAYNEQFF.